This TCR beta chain was obtained from a study of OX40 agonist ivuxolimab in advanced cancers. A note on the overall study: Ivuxolimab, which targeted the costimulatory receptor OX40 (CD134), was an agonistic, fully human IgG2 monoclonal antibody. Intravenous ivuxolimab was administered to patients every 2 weeks at six dose levels: 0.01, 0.1, 0.3, 1.5, 3 and 10 mg/kg. Of the roughly 52 dose-escalation patients, hepatocellular carcinoma was present in about 20, melanoma in some 15, renal cell carcinoma in 9 and head and neck cancer in 9. In the dose-escalation cohort, approximately 80% of patients were male, and the mean age was approximately 60 years with a range of about 20 to 79. Patients were allowed to have had prior anti-PD-1, anti-PD-L1 or anti-CTLA-4 therapy, and 40% to 45% of the dose-escalation patients had been treated with checkpoint inhibitors. Partial responses occurred in three dose-escalation patients: two with cutaneous melanoma and one with hepatocellular carcinoma. The point of sequencing TCRbeta in the periphery was to test whether ivuxolimab changed TCR sequence diversity and drove clonal T-cell expansion. The monotherapy dose-escalation portion (N of about 49 patients) of the phase I ivuxolimab trial is reported in the paper.

Remarks on this clone: No cognate antigen has been identified for it. No base-level quality is on record; no much larger clone is a single base apart.

The CDR3 contains 13 residues, cysteine and phenylalanine counted. The sequence is cut down to CDR3 DNA, 39 bases in frame from base 1. As encoded in the germline V gene, CDR1 is SQVTM while CDR2 is ANQGSEA. The V and J ends are trimmed by 0 bases and 6 bases, leaving 10 bases between them. Patients with autoimmune disease history or receiving systemic immunosuppression were excluded from the trial. Peripheral blood for TCR sequencing was collected from all dose cohorts at baseline, on cycle 4 day 1, and on cycle 7 day 1. Samples came from an open-label, multicenter, first-in-human phase I dose-escalation trial of ivuxolimab. The trial enrolled adults with locally advanced or metastatic head and neck squamous cell, hepatocellular, melanoma or renal cell carcinoma. Before TCR sequencing, CD4+ T cells and CD8+ T cells were sorted from peripheral blood as separate populations. Overall study outcomes, separate from this receptor: At doses of 0.1 to 3.0 mg/kg, clonal expansion of both CD4+ and CD8+ blood T cells was observed from baseline to week 6. After ivuxolimab, expanded clones were on average more numerous among CD8+ T cells than among CD4+ T cells. Antigen specificity was not determined for the clonally expanded peripheral T cells. In the 0.1-3.0 mg/kg groups, partial responders had among the lowest normalized peripheral clonal expansion, particularly in CD8+ T cells. Low levels of normalized T-cell clonal expansion were also shown by some nonresponding patients.

Genomic DNA was extracted from sorted cells for sequencing of the TCRbeta CDR3 region. The immunoSEQ Assay was used to sequence the TCRbeta CDR3 regions. TCRdb limited this immuneACCESS table to in-frame rearrangements with V and J called. A share of clones is missing; checked studies link under half to unresolved V genes, and the rest is unexplained. The sample table records around 50,000 clones; 94% of these occur just once. The ten largest clones represent around 12% of the sample. This TCR was sampled from an adult with an advanced solid tumor such as melanoma, head and neck, liver or kidney cancer. This specimen was CD4+ or CD8+ T cells sorted from blood, taken in a trial of the OX40 agonist ivuxolimab. The V gene is TRBV29-1 and the J gene is TRBJ2-3; there is no confident call for the D gene. The DNA reads as follows: TGCAGCGTTGAAGATTCTCTAGGTGATACGCAGTATTTT. It codes for CSVEDSLGDTQYF.